Shown below are 21 T cell receptor beta chains from a single sample sequenced in a study of blood T cell repertoires in COVID-19. The protocol was immunoSEQ multiplex PCR, while the TCRdb copy is restricted to in-frame clones and leaves out a portion. The sample includes around 20,000 clones, roughly 87% of them seen just once. The sample comprised peripheral blood. All receptors come from a human donor in a cohort sampled during active COVID-19. The donor label of this sample is uncertain.

The CDR3 reads CAISEGSEAFF. The CDR3 coding sequence is TGTGCCATCAGTGAGGGCAGTGAAGCTTTCTTT. The chain uses TRBV10-3 and TRBJ1-1; no firm D call. V was clipped by 2 bases and J by 7 bases, with 5 bases between them. CDR3 length equals 11 residues. The germline V gene encodes CDR1 ENHRY and CDR2 SYGVKD.

This clone was found once. The chain's CDR3 is CASREIDRRGSPLHF. Written as DNA, the CDR3 is TGTGCCAGCAGGGAAATAGACAGGAGAGGTTCACCCCTCCACTTT. The gene calls are TRBV28 and TRBJ1-6; possible D gene TRBD1, 6 bases. The CDR3 has 15 amino acids. Per germline, CDR1 MDHEN and CDR2 SYDVKM. The ends were cut back, 6 bases at V and 9 bases at J, with 18 bases in the middle.

This clone was recorded a few times. V usage is TRBV9 and J usage is TRBJ1-5; 8 bases are shared with TRBD1. Germline V gene sequence: CDR1 SGDLS, CDR2 YYNGEE. The CDR3 sequence is 15 residues long. V dropped 2 bases and J dropped 0; count of bases not matched to a gene: 1. The DNA for the CDR3 is TGTGCCAGCAGCGTGACAGGGGATAGCAATCAGCCCCAGCATTTT. It codes for CASSVTGDSNQPQHF. Combining the CDR3 with reference TRBV9 and TRBJ1-5 gives the whole variable domain DSGVTQTPKHLITATGQRVTLRCSPRSGDLSVYWYQQSLDQGLQFLIQYYNGEERAKGNILERFSAQQFPDLHSELNLSSLELGDSALYFCASSVTGDSNQPQHFGDGTRLSIL.

The chain is built from TRBV6-5 and TRBJ2-7, with D possibly matching TRBD1 (6 bases). Germline assignment: CDR1 MNHEY and CDR2 SVGAGI. Trimming pared 6 bases from V and 3 bases from J, leaving 12 bases between. CDR3 size: 13 residues. CDR3 sequence (DNA): TGTGCCAGCAGACGGGACACGGGCTACGAGCAGTACTTC. Residues: CASRRDTGYEQYF.

This chain links TRBV30 with TRBJ1-3; 9 bases fit TRBD1. This CDR3 has 16 residues. The germline gives CDR1 GTSNPN, CDR2 SVGIG (reference sequence). V lost 0 bases, J lost 3 bases, and 6 bases stayed unmatched. CDR3 DNA sequence: TGTGCCTGGAGTGTCCCGGACAGGGGTGTTGGAAACACCATATATTTT. This sequence encodes CAWSVPDRGVGNTIYF. Using reference TRBV30 and TRBJ1-3 for the parts outside the CDR3, the full variable domain is SQTIHQWPATLVQPVGSPLSLECTVEGTSNPNLYWYRQAAGRGLQLLFYSVGIGQISSEVPQNLSASRPQDRQFILSSKKLLLSDSGFYLCAWSVPDRGVGNTIYFGEGSWLTVV.

The chain employs TRBV11-3 and TRBJ1-4; D may be TRBD1 (6 bases). The V end was cut by 3 bases, the J end by 3 bases, with 14 bases between. This CDR3 has 16 amino acids. From germline, CDR1 is SGHNT and CDR2 YENEEA. CDR3 nucleotides: TGTGCCAGCAGCTTTACCCCCAGGGGACCTAATGAAAAACTGTTTTTT. This gives the protein CASSFTPRGPNEKLFF.

The chain couples TRBV28 to TRBJ1-1; 10 bases map to TRBD1. With V trimmed by 3 bases and J by 6 bases, 10 bases remained unmatched. CDR3 length: 16 residues. The germline CDR1 and CDR2 sequences are MDHEN and SYDVKM. In DNA, the CDR3 is TGTGCCAGCAGTTTGTTTCCCGGGACAGGGGACCCTGAAGCTTTCTTT. Amino acids: CASSLFPGTGDPEAFF.

The DNA for the CDR3 is TGCGCCAGCAGCTCTTTCGGGACTAGCCCTTACGAGCAGTACTTC. Residues: CASSSFGTSPYEQYF. This chain links TRBV5-1 with TRBJ2-7; TRBD2 matches 9 bases. Germline V gene lookup returns CDR1 SGHRS and CDR2 YFSETQ. V lost 3 bases, J lost 4 bases, and 8 bases stayed unmatched. CDR3 length: 15 residues.

V gene TRBV12-3 or TRBV12-4 combines with J gene TRBJ2-1, with no clear D. Trimming stripped 6 bases from V and 9 bases from J, with 12 bases between. The CDR3 is made up of 12 amino acids. The CDR3 protein is CASSYLSGEQFF. The DNA for the CDR3 is TGTGCCAGCAGCTACTTGTCAGGTGAGCAGTTCTTC.

This chain connects TRBV12-3 or TRBV12-4 to TRBJ1-1; D gene ambiguous. The CDR3 loop spans 13 amino acids. Trimming shortened V by 7 bases and J by 1 base, and 10 bases separated the two germline ends. The CDR3 nucleotides are TGTGCCAGCACCCACACCTCGAACACTGAAGCTTTCTTT. Protein product: CASTHTSNTEAFF.

V is TRBV6-1 and J is TRBJ2-2, with TRBD2 matching over 9 bases. The germline V gene encodes CDR1 MNHNS and CDR2 SASEGT. V was clipped by 3 bases and J by 4 bases; unmatched bases: 6. The CDR3 extends over 16 amino acids. CDR3 sequence (DNA): TGTGCCAGCAGTGATTTAGCGGGAGACGGCACCGGGGAGCTGTTTTTT. Translation: CASSDLAGDGTGELFF.

The chain couples TRBV7-3 to TRBJ2-1, with 13 nucleotides matching TRBD2. The length of the CDR3 is 15 residues. Trimming at V came to 4 bases and at J to 6 bases, leaving 3 bases not matched to a gene. Germline values: CDR1 SGHTA, CDR2 FQGTGA. This CDR3 is CASSSGLAGINEQFF. CDR3 DNA: TGTGCCAGCAGCTCGGGACTAGCGGGAATCAATGAGCAGTTCTTC.

This clone was observed a single time. The CDR3 spells CASSQDRRGRIQYF. DNA for the CDR3: TGTGCCAGCAGCCAAGATCGACGGGGTCGCATTCAGTACTTC. The chain employs TRBV3-1 (or the pseudogene TRBV3-2) and TRBJ2-4; the D gene is possibly TRBD2 (5 bases). Trimming took 0 bases from V and 9 from J, leaving 12 bases between them. Germline CDR1 LGHDT, CDR2 YNNKEL (reference sequence). This CDR3 has 14 amino acids.

The chain is built from TRBV30 and TRBJ1-3; D is unresolved. CDR3 length: 13 residues. From germline, CDR1 is GTSNPN and CDR2 SVGIG (reference sequence). V lost 7 bases and J 4 bases, leaving 14 bases between the germline ends. CDR3: CAYLDSLGNTIYF. CDR3 in DNA: TGTGCCTATCTGGACTCTCTGGGAAACACCATATATTTT.

V is TRBV7-9 and J is TRBJ2-5; D remains unclear. Trimming pared 11 bases from V and 4 bases from J, leaving 11 bases between. In germline, CDR1 is SEHNR, CDR2 FQNEAQ (reference sequence). The CDR3 covers 11 residues. CDR3 bases: TGTGCCGTTCGGCGAGGAGAGACCCAGTACTTC. It is translated as CAVRRGETQYF.

The V and J genes are TRBV7-3 and TRBJ2-1; TRBD2 aligns across 8 bases. The CDR3 covers 15 residues. Germline V gene sequence: CDR1 SGHTA, CDR2 FQGTGA. With 5 bases clipped from V and 4 bases from J, the junction kept 7 bases outside the gene matches. The CDR3, as DNA: TGTGCCAGCAGCGCGACTAGCGCCCTTTACAATGAGCAGTTCTTC. Translating gives CASSATSALYNEQFF.

The chain combines TRBV5-1 with TRBJ2-1, with D tentatively TRBD1 (6 bases). Trimming shortened V by 4 bases and J by 5 bases, and 13 bases separated the two germline ends. Germline loops: CDR1 SGHRS, CDR2 YFSETQ. This CDR3 is built from 14 residues. The CDR3 coding sequence is TGCGCCAGCAGCATACAGGGTTGGGACAATGAGCAGTTCTTC. It specifies CASSIQGWDNEQFF.

The J gene is TRBJ2-7, the V gene TRBV7-9; D unresolved. Germline CDR1 and CDR2: SEHNR and FQNEAQ (reference sequence). The CDR3 length is 13 residues. Trimming pared 2 bases from V and 2 bases from J, leaving 7 bases between. Here the CDR3 reads CASSLTQAYEQYF. The CDR3 DNA reads TGTGCCAGCAGCTTAACCCAGGCCTACGAGCAGTACTTC.

The rearrangement joins TRBV19 to TRBJ1-2; D possibly corresponds to TRBD1 (6 bases). The CDR3 extends over 16 amino acids. The V gene's germline CDR1 is LNHDA and CDR2 SQIVND (reference sequence). The V gene lost 5 bases and the J gene lost 6 bases, with 22 bases spanning the gap. CDR3 protein: CASSPTLGHQLHGYTF. DNA of the CDR3: TGTGCCAGTAGTCCCACACTGGGACACCAACTACATGGCTACACCTTC.

This clone showed up just once. The chain has TRBV6-1 and TRBJ1-5, with D possibly matching TRBD1 (6 bases). Germline lookup yields CDR1 MNHNS and CDR2 SASEGT. The ends were cut back, 3 bases at V and 4 bases at J, with 10 bases in the middle. The CDR3 has 14 amino acids. The CDR3 DNA reads TGTGCCAGCAGTGACAGGGGCTCGAATCAGCCCCAGCATTTT. Residues: CASSDRGSNQPQHF.

The chain has TRBV18 and TRBJ1-3; D ambiguous. The germline gives CDR1 KGHSH, CDR2 LQKENI. The CDR3 consists of 15 residues. The V end was cut by 1 base, the J end by 7 bases, with 14 bases between. CDR3 region: CASSPQGLSGNTIYF. In DNA form, the CDR3 reads TGTGCCAGCTCACCACAGGGTTTATCGGGGAACACCATATATTTT.